This TCR beta chain was sequenced during a study of T cell responses to AZD1222 COVID-19 vaccine. The study, taken as a whole, reports: Clonal diversity was possibly underestimated, and the donors were mostly white British, with more females. Among those given AZD1222, only five or six were seropositive at baseline. Close to half of spike-specific TCRs reportedly recognize unmutated variant regions. There were vaccine-associated CD4 TCRs across spike, dominant at 160-218 and 743-854.

The method was immunoSEQ multiplex PCR; TCRdb's version includes in-frame clones alone and lacks a portion of them. The table records more than 90,000 clones, about 89% of them present only once. This CDR3 spans 13 amino acids. Trimming left V 0 bases short and J 2 bases short, with 5 bases between. The germline V gene encodes CDR1 MNHNS and CDR2 SASEGT. As regards this clone: What it recognizes is unknown.

This specimen consisted of peripheral blood, obtained 28 days after the second AZD1222 dose. This chain joins TRBV6-1 and TRBJ2-7; the D is unclear. The source is an adult who received the AZD1222 COVID-19 vaccine. Here the CDR3 reads CASSEAATYEQYF. The DNA for the CDR3 is TGTGCCAGCAGTGAAGCTGCCACCTACGAGCAGTACTTC.